This T cell receptor beta chain was captured by sequencing in a study of blood T cell repertoires in COVID-19. Sequenced by immunoSEQ multiplex PCR; TCRdb stores in-frame clones only, minus some. The table has approximately 300,000 clones, 89% seen once; the top ten hold 1.5% to 2%. V trimming: 3 bases; J trimming: 2 bases; junction bases outside the gene matches: 6. The CDR3 has 15 amino acids. CDR1 and CDR2 from the germline V gene are ENHRY and SYGVKD. Sequenced sample: peripheral blood. This TCR came from a young woman with COVID-19, enrolled during active disease. This chain uses TRBV10-3 with TRBJ2-7; 8 nucleotides agree with TRBD1. The CDR3, as DNA: TGTGCCATCAGTGAATCGGACAGGGCCGCCTACGAGCAGTACTTC. It yields the protein CAISESDRAAYEQYF.